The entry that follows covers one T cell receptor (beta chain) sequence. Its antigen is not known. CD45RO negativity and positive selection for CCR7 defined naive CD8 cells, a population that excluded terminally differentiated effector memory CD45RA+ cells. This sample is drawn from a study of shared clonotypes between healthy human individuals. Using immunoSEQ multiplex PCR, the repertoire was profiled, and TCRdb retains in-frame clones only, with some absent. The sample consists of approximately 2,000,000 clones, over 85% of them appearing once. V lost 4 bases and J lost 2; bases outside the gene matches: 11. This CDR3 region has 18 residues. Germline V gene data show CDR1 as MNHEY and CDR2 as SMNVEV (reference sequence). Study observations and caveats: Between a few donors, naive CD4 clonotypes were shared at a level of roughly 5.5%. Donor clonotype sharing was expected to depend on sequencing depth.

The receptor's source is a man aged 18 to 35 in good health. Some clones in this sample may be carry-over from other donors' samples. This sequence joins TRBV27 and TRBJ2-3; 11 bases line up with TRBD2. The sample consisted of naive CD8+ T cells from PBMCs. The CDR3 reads CASSYEGLAGGHTDTQYF. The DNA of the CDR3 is TGTGCCAGCAGTTACGAGGGTCTAGCGGGAGGTCACACAGATACGCAGTATTTT.